The rows below give T cell receptor beta chains drawn from one sample of a study of memory CD4+ T cells and cytomegalovirus serostatus. Some clones are missing from TCRdb's copy, which holds only in-frame ones; the method was immunoSEQ multiplex PCR. The table records about 58,000 clones, about four fifths of them present only once. Sequenced input: memory CD4+ T cells from blood. The receptors here all came from an adult in good health and CMV-seronegative. Some clones in this sample may be carry-over from other donors' samples. CDR3s include the opening cysteine and the closing phenylalanine or tryptophan. The D gene is left open where the match is weak. The size field is filled for only some rows; it gives once, few, many or a size class.

J | V | D | size | DNA | CDR3
TRBJ2-3 | TRBV29-1 | . | few | TGCAGCGTTGACAGGGGAGTGAATACGCAGTATTTT | CSVDRGVNTQYF
TRBJ2-1 | TRBV11-2 | . | . | TGTGCCAGCAGCCCCCGACTAGGGACAGCCTACAATGAGCAGTTCTTC | CASSPRLGTAYNEQFF
TRBJ2-7 | TRBV23-1 | . | . | TGCGCCAGCGGCAACAGGGTTCCCGAGCAGTACTTC | CASGNRVPEQYF
TRBJ2-6 | TRBV7-2 | . | . | TGTGCCAGCAGCTTAGAGGCCAGCCGGACCGGGGCCAACGTCCTGACTTTC | CASSLEASRTGANVLTF
TRBJ1-4 | TRBV28 | . | . | TGTGCCAGCAGTTTGCGGGGGACTAATGAAAAACTGTTTTTT | CASSLRGTNEKLFF
TRBJ1-5 | TRBV2 | . | . | TGTGCCAGCAGTGAATCTGCGGGGGGGGGCAATCAGCCCCAGCATTTT | CASSESAGGGNQPQHF
TRBJ2-7 | TRBV4-3 | TRBD2 | few | TGCGCCAGCAGCCGGACTAGCGGGTACGAGCAGTACTTC | CASSRTSGYEQYF
TRBJ2-3 | TRBV2 | . | . | TGTGCCAGCAGTGAACATGTCCTCGGCGCGGGTACGCAGTATTTT | CASSEHVLGAGTQYF
TRBJ1-2 | TRBV6-4 | . | . | TGTGCCAGCAGGGGACCCTATGGCTACACCTTC | CASRGPYGYTF
TRBJ2-1 | TRBV2 | TRBD2 | . | TGTGCCAGCAGTGGAGGACTAGCGGGAGGTAGTGAGCAGTTCTTC | CASSGGLAGGSEQFF
TRBJ1-1 | TRBV12-1 | . | . | TGTGCCAGCAGCTTCCTCCGGGGGGAAAACACTGAAGCTTTCTTT | CASSFLRGENTEAFF
TRBJ2-7 | TRBV7-9 | TRBD1 | . | TGTGCCAGCAGTTCACAGGGGACCTCCTACGAGCAGTACTTC | CASSSQGTSYEQYF
TRBJ1-1 | TRBV19 | TRBD1 | . | TGTGCCAGTAGTATCTCTCGTGCGGGACAGGGCATCATGAACACTGAAGCTTTCTTT | CASSISRAGQGIMNTEAFF
TRBJ1-1 | TRBV10-1 | TRBD1 | . | TGCGCCAGCAGTGATCCGCGCAGGGGGGACACTGAAGCTTTCTTT | CASSDPRRGDTEAFF
TRBJ2-7 | TRBV2 | TRBD1 | . | TGTGCCAGCTCGAGACAGGGTACCTACGAGCAGTACTTC | CASSRQGTYEQYF
TRBJ1-2 | TRBV5-6 | TRBD1 | . | TGTGCCAGCAGCCAAAACAGGGGATGGTCCGGCTACACCTTC | CASSQNRGWSGYTF
TRBJ1-3 | TRBV5-6 | . | . | TGTGCCAGCAGCTATCGGGGATACTCTGGAAACACCATATATTTT | CASSYRGYSGNTIYF
TRBJ1-2 | TRBV7-9 | TRBD1 | . | TGTGCCAGCAGCTCGGACAGGGGGCCCCCTAGTGACTATGGCTACACCTTC | CASSSDRGPPSDYGYTF
TRBJ1-1 | TRBV2 | TRBD1 | . | TGTGCCAGCAGTGACAGGGGGATTAACACTGAAGCTTTCTTT | CASSDRGINTEAFF
TRBJ1-6 | TRBV6-4 | TRBD1 | . | TGTGCCAGCAGGGACAGGGGTAATTCACCCCTCCACTTT | CASRDRGNSPLHF
TRBJ2-2 | TRBV11-3 | TRBD2 | . | TGTGCCAGCAGCCCCAGGACTAGCGGGAGGGGCACCGGGGAGCTGTTTTTT | CASSPRTSGRGTGELFF
TRBJ2-2 | TRBV4-1 | TRBD2 | . | TGCGCCAGCAGCCAAGTGGCGGGAGTTTCGGGGGAGCTGTTTTTT | CASSQVAGVSGELFF
TRBJ1-1 | TRBV2 | . | . | TGTGCCAGCAGCAGGGAAGTTCCTCCTGAAGCTTTCTTT | CASSREVPPEAFF
TRBJ1-2 | TRBV4-1 | . | . | TGCGCCAGCAGCCCAGTTAAGGGGCCTGCTAACTATGGCTACACCTTC | CASSPVKGPANYGYTF
TRBJ2-7 | TRBV13 | . | . | TGTGCCAGCAGCTCTAGCTCCTACGAGCAGTACTTC | CASSSSSYEQYF
TRBJ2-5 | TRBV14 | TRBD1 | . | TGTGCCAGCAGCCAAGTACAACAGGGGCCAAGGGAGACCCAGTACTTC | CASSQVQQGPRETQYF
TRBJ2-2 | TRBV5-1 | TRBD2 | . | TGCGCCAGCAGCTTTTTCGGACTAGCGGCTTCTCCGAACACCGGGGAGCTGTTTTTT | CASSFFGLAASPNTGELFF
TRBJ1-6 | TRBV2 | TRBD1 | . | TGTGCCAGCAGACAGGGGGCTGAAACGTCACCCCTCCACTTT | CASRQGAETSPLHF
TRBJ2-7 | TRBV14 | . | . | TGTGCCAGCAGCCAATCTGCCCCAAGGGAAAGATACGAGCAGTACTTC | CASSQSAPRERYEQYF
TRBJ2-3 | TRBV4-2 | . | . | TGTGCCAGCAGCCCAACGAAGCGGGATACGCAGTATTTT | CASSPTKRDTQYF
TRBJ2-7 | TRBV11-1 | . | . | TGTGCCAGCAGTGGGGCACAGCGACGCGAGCAGTACTTC | CASSGAQRREQYF
TRBJ2-1 | TRBV18 | TRBD2 | . | TGTGCCAGCTCACCCGCCAGGGAGGGTAATGAGCAGTTCTTC | CASSPAREGNEQFF
TRBJ1-5 | TRBV9 | . | . | TGTGCCAGCAGCGTAGAGTGGGGACGTAGGAATCAGCCCCAGCATTTT | CASSVEWGRRNQPQHF
TRBJ2-3 | TRBV5-1 | . | . | TGCGCCAGCAGCTCCCTGGGGGGACCTTGGGCAGATACGCAGTATTTT | CASSSLGGPWADTQYF
TRBJ1-1 | TRBV7-9 | . | . | TGCGCCAGCAGCTTGGGGTTGGTCACTGAAGCTTTCTTT | CASSLGLVTEAFF
TRBJ1-2 | TRBV5-1 | . | . | TGCGCCAGCAGCTTGGCCTTGGGGGACTATGGCTACACCTTC | CASSLALGDYGYTF
TRBJ2-7 | TRBV28 | TRBD2 | . | TGTGCCAGCAGTGGACTAGCGGGAGGACTCTCACGGCAGTACTTC | CASSGLAGGLSRQYF
TRBJ2-7 | TRBV2 | TRBD2 | . | TGTGCCAGCGGACTAGCGGGAAGCCTAGCGTACGAGCAGTACTTC | CASGLAGSLAYEQYF
TRBJ2-7 | TRBV30 | TRBD2 | . | TGTGCCTGGAGCCGAGGACTAGCGGGCTACGAGCAGTACTTC | CAWSRGLAGYEQYF